Each of the 25 T cell receptor beta chains below was sequenced from the same sample in a study of T cells after yellow fever vaccination. TCRdb re-analysed the 5' RACE reads in MiXCR, keeping a single row per CDR3 protein. The sample lists roughly 500,000 distinct CDR3 sequences, roughly a fifth occurring once. Material: PBMCs, obtained 15 days after the yellow fever booster vaccination. These receptor sequences come from a man aged 25 to 40 who received the YFV17D yellow fever vaccine.

J is TRBJ1-1 and V is TRBV20-1; 8 bases are a match to TRBD1. The ends lost 5 bases at V and 4 bases at J; junction bases unmatched: 6. The CDR3 loop spans 13 amino acids. Germline V gene lookup returns CDR1 DFQATT and CDR2 SNEGSKA (reference sequence). This CDR3 is CSALQGVITEAFF. The CDR3 nucleotides are TGCAGTGCTCTACAGGGGGTAATCACTGAAGCTTTCTTT.

This chain joins TRBV7-2 and TRBJ1-1; 7 bases are shared with TRBD1. J was trimmed by 7 bases and V by 5 bases; bases with no gene match: 13. Germline CDR1 reads SGHTA; CDR2 reads FQGNSA. The CDR3 is 15 residues long. The CDR3 bases are TGTGCCAGCAGCCCACAAGGGGGCTCCACTTATGAAGCTTTCTTT. Its protein product is CASSPQGGSTYEAFF.

This rearrangement joins TRBV6-2 or TRBV6-3 to TRBJ2-5, with D tentatively TRBD1 or TRBD2 (5 bases each). V lost 6 bases, J lost 5 bases, and 13 bases lay in between. The CDR3 totals 13 residues. Per germline, CDR1 MNHEY and CDR2 SVGEGT. The CDR3 protein is CASSGTLAETQYF. Here the CDR3 DNA reads TGTGCCAGCAGCGGGACCTTGGCGGAGACCCAGTACTTC.

This sequence joins TRBV12-3 or TRBV12-4 and TRBJ2-7, with 7 bases fitting TRBD1. The V and J ends lost 5 bases and 7 bases, in that order; junction bases with no gene match: 14. CDR3 size: 15 residues. As DNA, the CDR3 is TGTGCCAGCAGTCCCTCCGGACAGGCTTTTAGGGAGCAGTACTTC. Translation: CASSPSGQAFREQYF.

In this sample, this clonotype turned up a few times. The CDR3 nucleotides read TGTGCCACCAGCAGAGATAGAGGGGCTCCTTACGAGCAGTACTTC. It codes for CATSRDRGAPYEQYF. The V call is TRBV15, the J call TRBJ2-7; D assignment may be TRBD1 or TRBD2 (5 bases each). Trimming took off 0 bases at V and 4 bases at J, with 13 bases between the two ends. The germline V gene has CDR1 LNHNV and CDR2 YYDKDF (reference sequence). The CDR3 runs to 15 residues.

This chain connects TRBV5-1 to TRBJ2-5; 7 bases are shared with TRBD2. Per the germline V gene, CDR1 is SGHRS and CDR2 is YFSETQ. V dropped 2 bases and J dropped 5; count of bases not matched to a gene: 9. This CDR3 comprises 15 residues. The CDR3: CASSFEAGKSETQYF. CDR3 nucleotide sequence: TGCGCCAGCAGCTTCGAAGCGGGGAAGAGTGAGACCCAGTACTTC.

This clonotype was seen a handful of times. This chain links TRBV7-3 with TRBJ2-1; no clear D. CDR3 length equals 15 residues. V lost 1 base to trimming and J lost 9 bases, with 16 bases between them. Germline assignment: CDR1 SGHTA and CDR2 FQGTGA. CDR3 loop: CASSLKLPRFGEQFF. The CDR3 DNA sequence: TGTGCCAGCAGCTTAAAACTGCCGAGGTTTGGTGAGCAGTTCTTC. Full variable domain (missing parts from reference TRBV7-3 and TRBJ2-1): GAGVSQTPSNKVTEKGKYVELRCDPISGHTALYWYRQSLGQGPEFLIYFQGTGAADDSGLPNDRFFAVRPEGSVSTLKIQRTERGDSAVYLCASSLKLPRFGEQFFGPGTRLTVL.

In this sample, this clonotype turned up a few times. The genes are TRBV7-2 and TRBJ2-7; 7 bases agree with TRBD1. Trimming at V came to 0 bases and at J to 2 bases, leaving 7 bases not matched to a gene. This CDR3 spans 16 amino acids. Germline CDR1 SGHTA, CDR2 FQGNSA. CDR3 sequence reads: CASSLAFGQGAYEQYF. Written as DNA, the CDR3 is TGTGCCAGCAGCTTAGCGTTCGGGCAGGGGGCCTACGAGCAGTACTTC.

This chain links TRBV5-5 with TRBJ2-3; perhaps TRBD2 as D (6 bases). The CDR3 contains 14 residues. V was shortened by 6 bases and J by 4 bases, with 15 bases between the two germline ends. From germline, CDR1 is SGHKS and CDR2 YYEKEE (reference sequence). The CDR3, as DNA: TGTGCCAGCACCTGGAGTTTAGCGGCAGATACGCAGTATTTT. Translated: CASTWSLAADTQYF. Together with reference TRBV5-5 and TRBJ2-3, the CDR3 gives the full variable domain: DAGVTQSPTHLIKTRGQQVTLRCSPISGHKSVSWYQQVLGQGPQFIFQYYEKEERGRGNFPDRFSARQFPNYSSELNVNALLLGDSALYLCASTWSLAADTQYFGPGTRLTVL.

The genes are TRBV20-1 and TRBJ1-6, with a weak D call TRBD1 (5 bases). The CDR3 has 17 amino acids. The germline gives CDR1 DFQATT, CDR2 SNEGSKA (reference sequence). Trimming took off 3 bases at V and 7 bases at J, with 22 bases between the two ends. Here the CDR3 DNA reads TGCAGTGCTAGGGGTAGCAGGGTTCACCGGCGGAATTCACCCCTCCACTTT. It yields the protein CSARGSRVHRRNSPLHF.

This clonotype was observed a handful of times. J is TRBJ2-3 and V is TRBV5-1; D assignment may be TRBD1 or TRBD2 (5 bases each). Germline V gene data show CDR1 as SGHRS and CDR2 as YFSETQ. This CDR3 comprises 13 residues. V was cut by 7 bases and J by 8 bases, with 17 bases left in between. Written as DNA, the CDR3 is TGCGCCAGCTCCGGGGCCGGAGAGTCTACGCAGTATTTT. Its translation: CASSGAGESTQYF.

This clonotype has just a few counts. V usage is TRBV6-1 and J usage is TRBJ2-3; 10 bases line up with TRBD2. This CDR3 contains 13 residues. Germline V gene sequence: CDR1 MNHNS, CDR2 SASEGT. V lost 4 bases and J lost 6; bases outside the gene matches: 1. In DNA, the CDR3 is TGTGCCAGCAGTGCTAGCGGGAGCGATACGCAGTATTTT. Its translation is CASSASGSDTQYF.

V is TRBV18 and J is TRBJ2-1, with D possibly TRBD1 on 6 matching bases. V was trimmed by 8 bases and J by 1 base, leaving 12 bases between them. This CDR3 contains 14 residues. Germline V gene sequence: CDR1 KGHSH, CDR2 LQKENI. For the CDR3, the DNA is TGTGCCAGCCGGACAGAGCCTTCCTACAATGAGCAGTTCTTC. Amino acid sequence: CASRTEPSYNEQFF.

The chain combines TRBV10-1 with TRBJ2-2, with TRBD1 identical over 9 bases. Trimming at V came to 6 bases and at J to 7 bases, leaving 6 bases not matched to a gene. Germline assignment: CDR1 WNHNN and CDR2 SYGVQD (reference sequence). The CDR3 sequence is 14 residues long. CDR3: CASSPGQGIGELFF. The DNA of the CDR3 is TGCGCCAGCAGCCCGGGACAGGGTATCGGGGAGCTGTTTTTT.

The rearrangement links TRBV20-1 to TRBJ2-1; D might be TRBD2 (6 bases). V was pared by 7 bases and J by 10 bases, with 17 bases between. CDR3 length: 12 amino acids. Germline V gene lookup returns CDR1 DFQATT and CDR2 SNEGSKA (reference sequence). CDR3 in DNA: TGCAGTGATAGCGGCCCCGGGGGAGAGCAGTTCTTC. It encodes CSDSGPGGEQFF.

The chain's CDR3 is CSVEYQGTGELFF. DNA for the CDR3: TGCAGCGTTGAATACCAGGGGACCGGGGAGCTGTTTTTT. This rearrangement joins TRBV29-1 to TRBJ2-2; TRBD1 is a possible D gene (6 bases). Germline CDR1 and CDR2: SQVTM and ANQGSEA. CDR3 length: 13 residues. The V end was cut by 2 bases, the J end by 5 bases, with 9 bases between.

In this sample, this clonotype turned up a few times. The rearrangement uses TRBV20-1 and TRBJ2-1; TRBD2 matches 13 bases. The trim removed 4 bases at V and 10 bases at J, leaving 7 bases unmatched. This CDR3 comprises 14 residues. Germline CDR1 is DFQATT and CDR2 is SNEGSKA (reference sequence). CDR3 region: CSAKQGLAGYEQFF. In DNA, the CDR3 is TGCAGTGCTAAACAGGGACTAGCGGGATACGAGCAGTTCTTC.

The chain employs TRBV10-2 and TRBJ2-5; D might be TRBD1 (6 bases). Germline V gene data show CDR1 as WSHSY and CDR2 as SAAADI. The CDR3 runs to 13 residues. V was shortened by 4 bases and J by 5 bases, with 11 bases between the two germline ends. In DNA form, the CDR3 reads TGCGCCAGCAGTGCAGGGGTTGTGGAGACCCAGTACTTC. Protein: CASSAGVVETQYF.

This clonotype was picked up many times. This chain uses TRBV5-1 with TRBJ2-4; the match to TRBD1 covers 9 bases. Germline V gene data show CDR1 as SGHRS and CDR2 as YFSETQ. This CDR3 contains 14 residues. With V trimmed by 4 bases and J by 6 bases, 5 bases remained unmatched. CDR3 region: CASSLGQGGNIQYF. The CDR3 DNA sequence: TGCGCCAGCAGCCTGGGACAGGGCGGAAACATTCAGTACTTC.

This chain connects TRBV6-2 or TRBV6-3 to TRBJ2-1; unclear D gene. This CDR3 contains 13 residues. Germline values: CDR1 MNHEY, CDR2 SVGEGT. V was pared by 0 bases and J by 8 bases, with 8 bases between. CDR3 in amino acids: CASSYSGRYEQFF. CDR3 nucleotide sequence: TGTGCCAGCAGTTACTCGGGCAGGTATGAGCAGTTCTTC.

V usage is TRBV7-8 and J usage is TRBJ1-3; D is uncertain. The length of the CDR3 is 15 residues. Trimming pared 8 bases from V and 0 bases from J, leaving 14 bases between. The germline V gene encodes CDR1 SGHVS and CDR2 FQNEAQ. The CDR3 region has the DNA TGTGCCAGCTCTAACGGACGGTACTCTGGAAACACCATATATTTT. Residues: CASSNGRYSGNTIYF. The entire variable domain, with the rest obtained from reference TRBV7-8 and TRBJ1-3, is as follows: GAGVSQSPRYKVAKRGQDVALRCDPISGHVSLFWYQQALGQGPEFLTYFQNEAQLDKSGLPSDRFFAERPEGSVSTLKIQRTQQEDSAVYLCASSNGRYSGNTIYFGEGSWLTVV.

Concerning this clonotype itself: The junction and the germline gene differ at one end; a read error may be behind it. This chain links TRBV5-6 with TRBJ2-3; TRBD2 aligns across 8 bases. The CDR3 spans 15 residues. Germline-derived CDR1 and CDR2 are SGHDT and YYEEEE. Written as DNA, the CDR3 is TGCGCCAGCAGCTTGTTAGCGGGAAGGGGAGATACGCAGTATTTT. It is translated as CASSLLAGRGDTQYF.

The chain recombines TRBV20-1 with TRBJ2-7; TRBD1 or TRBD2 may be the D gene (7 bases each). V shed 5 bases and J shed 7 bases, with 24 bases lying between them. There are 15 residues in the CDR3. Germline CDR1 and CDR2: DFQATT and SNEGSKA (reference sequence). CDR3 sequence (DNA): TGCAGTGCTCCCCAGGGGGGGGGGACCGTGGGGGAGCAGTACTTC. It specifies CSAPQGGGTVGEQYF.

The gene calls are TRBV24-1 and TRBJ2-3; D remains unclear. Trimming shortened V by 4 bases and J by 4 bases, and 8 bases separated the two germline ends. The CDR3 sequence is 13 residues long. CDR1 KGHDR and CDR2 SFDVKD come from the germline V gene. The CDR3 sequence: CATSEHGADTQYF. The DNA of the CDR3 is TGTGCCACCAGTGAGCATGGGGCAGATACGCAGTATTTT.

The gene calls are TRBV20-1 and TRBJ2-7, with 7 bases that match TRBD1. CDR1 is DFQATT, CDR2 SNEGSKA, per germline (reference sequence). This CDR3 region has 13 residues. Germline trimming cut 3 bases from V and 3 bases from J; bases unmatched to any gene: 5. The CDR3 loop is CSARETGFYEQYF. The CDR3 region has the DNA TGCAGTGCTAGGGAGACAGGGTTCTACGAGCAGTACTTC.